This T cell receptor (beta chain) was documented in a study of a mutant IDH1 vaccine in newly diagnosed glioma. Across the whole study: The vaccination schedule gave patients eight doses in weeks 1, 3, 5, 7, 11, 15, 19 and 23. Treated patients showed a male proportion of about 60%, a female proportion of about 40%, and a mean age of about 44 years.

Time point reported: week 23, last vaccination. One vaccine dose held 300 ug of mutant IDH1 20-mer peptide and came with topical imiquimod. Sequenced by immunoSEQ multiplex PCR; TCRdb stores in-frame clones only, minus some. The repertoire holds 40,000 to 45,000 clones, approximately 84% seen once, with around 2.5% in the top ten. CDR1 SNHLY and CDR2 FYNNEI come from the germline V gene. CDR3 length: 17 amino acids. V was pared by 3 bases and J by 3 bases, with 8 bases of the junction left unmatched. As regards this clone: The antigen remains undetermined.

V and J are TRBV2 and TRBJ2-1; 10 bases are shared with TRBD2. This sequence was found in a young woman with glioma. Some clones in this sample may be carry-over from other donors' samples. The input for sequencing was PBMCs, taken from a glioma patient whose treatment included an IDH1 peptide vaccine. In nucleotides, the CDR3 is TGTGCCAGCAGTGATACTAGCGGGGCACTTTACTACAATGAGCAGTTCTTC. Translating it yields CASSDTSGALYYNEQFF.